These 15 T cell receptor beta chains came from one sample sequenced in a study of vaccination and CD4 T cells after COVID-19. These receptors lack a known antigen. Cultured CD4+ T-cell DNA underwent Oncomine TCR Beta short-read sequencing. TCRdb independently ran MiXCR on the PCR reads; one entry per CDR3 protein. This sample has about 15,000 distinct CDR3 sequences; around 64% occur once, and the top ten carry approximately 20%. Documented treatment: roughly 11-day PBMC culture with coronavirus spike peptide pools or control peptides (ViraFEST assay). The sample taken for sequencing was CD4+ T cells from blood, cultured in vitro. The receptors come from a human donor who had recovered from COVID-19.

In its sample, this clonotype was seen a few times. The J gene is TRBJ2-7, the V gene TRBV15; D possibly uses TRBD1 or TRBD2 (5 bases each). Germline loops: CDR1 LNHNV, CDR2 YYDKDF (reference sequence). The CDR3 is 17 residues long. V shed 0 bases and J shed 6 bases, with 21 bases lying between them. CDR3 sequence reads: CATSRDSLTGGAGEQYF. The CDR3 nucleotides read TGTGCCACCAGCAGAGATTCTTTAACTGGTGGGGCGGGCGAGCAGTACTTC. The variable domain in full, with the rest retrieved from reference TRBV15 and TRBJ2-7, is DAMVIQNPRYQVTQFGKPVTLSCSQTLNHNVMYWYQQKSSQAPKLLFHYYDKDFNNEADTPDNFQSRRPNTSFCFLDIRSPGLGDTAMYLCATSRDSLTGGAGEQYFGPGTRLTVT.

Here the CDR3 reads CSVPDRGGYNEQFF. In nucleotides, the CDR3 is TGCAGCGTACCGGACAGGGGGGGCTACAATGAGCAGTTCTTC. The V and J genes are TRBV29-1 and TRBJ2-1; 10 bases align to TRBD1. The CDR3 loop spans 14 amino acids. The V gene end was trimmed by 6 bases and the J gene end by 3 bases; junction bases not matched to a gene: 5. Per germline, CDR1 SQVTM and CDR2 ANQGSEA.

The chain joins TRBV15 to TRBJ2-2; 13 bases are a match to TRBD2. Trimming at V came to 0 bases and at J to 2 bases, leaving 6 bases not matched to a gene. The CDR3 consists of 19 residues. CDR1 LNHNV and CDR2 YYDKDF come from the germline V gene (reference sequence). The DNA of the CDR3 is TGTGCCACCAGCAGAGATGGACTAGCGGGAGCGTTCAACACCGGGGAGCTGTTTTTT. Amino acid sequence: CATSRDGLAGAFNTGELFF.

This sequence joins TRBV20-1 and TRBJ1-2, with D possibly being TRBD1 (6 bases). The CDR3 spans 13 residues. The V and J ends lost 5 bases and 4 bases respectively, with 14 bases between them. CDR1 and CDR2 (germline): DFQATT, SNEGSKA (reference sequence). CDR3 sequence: CSAAPGQFYGYTF. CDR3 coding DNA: TGCAGTGCTGCCCCCGGACAGTTCTATGGCTACACCTTC.

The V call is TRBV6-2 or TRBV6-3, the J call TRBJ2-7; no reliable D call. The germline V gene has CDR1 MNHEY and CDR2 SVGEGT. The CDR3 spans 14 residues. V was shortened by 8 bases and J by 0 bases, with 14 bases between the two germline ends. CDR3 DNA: TGTGCCAGCGCTATAGACAACTACTCCTACGAGCAGTACTTC. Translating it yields CASAIDNYSYEQYF.

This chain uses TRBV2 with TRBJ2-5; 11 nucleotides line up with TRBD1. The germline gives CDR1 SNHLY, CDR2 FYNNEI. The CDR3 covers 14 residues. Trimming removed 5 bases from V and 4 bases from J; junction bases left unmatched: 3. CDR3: CASSPDRGPETQYF. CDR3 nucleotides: TGTGCCAGCAGTCCGGACAGGGGGCCAGAGACCCAGTACTTC.

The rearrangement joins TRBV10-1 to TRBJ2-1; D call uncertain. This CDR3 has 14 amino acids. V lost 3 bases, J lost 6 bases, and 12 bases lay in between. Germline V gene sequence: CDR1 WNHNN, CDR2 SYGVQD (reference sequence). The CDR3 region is CASSEFRTVNEQFF. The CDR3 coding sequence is TGCGCCAGCAGTGAATTTAGGACGGTCAATGAGCAGTTCTTC.

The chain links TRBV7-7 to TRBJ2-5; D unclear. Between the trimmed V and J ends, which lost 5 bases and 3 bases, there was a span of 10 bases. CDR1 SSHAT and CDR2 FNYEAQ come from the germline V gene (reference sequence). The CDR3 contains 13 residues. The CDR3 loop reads CASSPGPKETQYF. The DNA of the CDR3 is TGTGCCAGCAGCCCTGGGCCCAAAGAGACCCAGTACTTC.

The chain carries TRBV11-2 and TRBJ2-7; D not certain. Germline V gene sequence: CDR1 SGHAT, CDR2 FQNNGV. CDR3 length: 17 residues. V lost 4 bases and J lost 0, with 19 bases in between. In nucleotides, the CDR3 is TGTGCCAGCAGCTCGATCCGCAACACCCGGAGCTCCTACGAGCAGTACTTC. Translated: CASSSIRNTRSSYEQYF.

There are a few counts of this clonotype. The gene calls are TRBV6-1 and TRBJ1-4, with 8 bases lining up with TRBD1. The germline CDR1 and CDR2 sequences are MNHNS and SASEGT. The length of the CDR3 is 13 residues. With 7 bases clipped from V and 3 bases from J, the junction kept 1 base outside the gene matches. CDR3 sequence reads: CASMTGANEKLFF. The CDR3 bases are TGTGCCAGCATGACAGGGGCTAATGAAAAACTGTTTTTT.

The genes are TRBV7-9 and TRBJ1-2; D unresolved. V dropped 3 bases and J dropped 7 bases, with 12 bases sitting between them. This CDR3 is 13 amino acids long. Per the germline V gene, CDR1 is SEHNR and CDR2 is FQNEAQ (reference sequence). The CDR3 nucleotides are TGTGCCAGCAGCTTTCGGGGTGAGCGTGGCTACACCTTC. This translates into CASSFRGERGYTF. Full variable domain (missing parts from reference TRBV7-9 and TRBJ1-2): DTGVSQNPRHKITKRGQNVTFRCDPISEHNRLYWYRQTLGQGPEFLTYFQNEAQLEKSRLLSDRFSAERPKGSFSTLEIQRTEQGDSAMYLCASSFRGERGYTFGSGTRLTVV.

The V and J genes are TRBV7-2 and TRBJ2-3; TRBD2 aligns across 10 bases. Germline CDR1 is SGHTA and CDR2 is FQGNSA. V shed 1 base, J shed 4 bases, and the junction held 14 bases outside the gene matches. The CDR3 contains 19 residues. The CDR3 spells CASSLGSGGSSNSPDTQYF. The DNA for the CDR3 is TGTGCCAGCAGCTTAGGTAGCGGGGGGAGCAGCAACTCCCCAGATACGCAGTATTTT.

The CDR3 sequence is CASTPGGLETQYF. The CDR3 DNA is TGTGCCAGCACCCCGGGGGGTTTGGAGACCCAGTACTTC. The chain employs TRBV7-2 and TRBJ2-5; TRBD2 agrees at 7 bases. With V trimmed by 7 bases and J by 5 bases, 7 bases remained unmatched. Germline V gene sequence: CDR1 SGHTA, CDR2 FQGNSA. The CDR3 is 13 residues long.

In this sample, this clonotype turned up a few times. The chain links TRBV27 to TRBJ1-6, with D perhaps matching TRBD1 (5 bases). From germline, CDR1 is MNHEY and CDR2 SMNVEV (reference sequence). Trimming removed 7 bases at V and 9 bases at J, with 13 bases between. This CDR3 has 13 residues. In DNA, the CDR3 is TGTGCCAGCATGGGGGATAGCAGTTCACCCCTCCACTTT. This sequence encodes CASMGDSSSPLHF.

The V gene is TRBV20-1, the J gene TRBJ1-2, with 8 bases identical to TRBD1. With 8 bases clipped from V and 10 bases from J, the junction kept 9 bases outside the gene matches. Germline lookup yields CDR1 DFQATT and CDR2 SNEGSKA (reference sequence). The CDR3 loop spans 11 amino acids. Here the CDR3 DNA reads TGCAGTACAGAGGACAGGGACATCTACACCTTC. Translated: CSTEDRDIYTF.